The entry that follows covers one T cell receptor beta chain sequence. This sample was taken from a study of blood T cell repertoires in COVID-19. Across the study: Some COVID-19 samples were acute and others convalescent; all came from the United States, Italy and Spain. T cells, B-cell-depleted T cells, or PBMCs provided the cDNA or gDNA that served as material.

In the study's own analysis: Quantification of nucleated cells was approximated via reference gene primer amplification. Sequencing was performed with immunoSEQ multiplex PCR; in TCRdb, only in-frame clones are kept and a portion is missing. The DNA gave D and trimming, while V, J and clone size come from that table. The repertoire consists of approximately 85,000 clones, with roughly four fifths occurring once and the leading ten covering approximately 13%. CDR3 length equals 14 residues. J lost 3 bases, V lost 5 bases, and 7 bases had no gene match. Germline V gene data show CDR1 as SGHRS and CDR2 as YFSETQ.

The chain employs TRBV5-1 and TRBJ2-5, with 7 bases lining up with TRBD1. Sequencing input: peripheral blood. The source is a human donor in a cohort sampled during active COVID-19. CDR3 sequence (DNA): TGCGCCAGCAGTATACATGGGACAGAAGAGACCCAGTACTTC. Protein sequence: CASSIHGTEETQYF.